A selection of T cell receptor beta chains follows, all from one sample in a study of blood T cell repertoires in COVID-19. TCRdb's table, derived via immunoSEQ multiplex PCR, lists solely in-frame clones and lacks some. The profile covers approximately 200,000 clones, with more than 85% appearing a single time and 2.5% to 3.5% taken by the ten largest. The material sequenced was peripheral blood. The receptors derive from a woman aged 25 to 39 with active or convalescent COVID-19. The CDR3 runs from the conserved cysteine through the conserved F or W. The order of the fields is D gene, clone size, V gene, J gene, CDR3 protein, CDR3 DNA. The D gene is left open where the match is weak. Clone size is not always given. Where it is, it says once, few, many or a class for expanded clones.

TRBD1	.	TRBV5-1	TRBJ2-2	CASSLVWTGLKPNTGELFF	TGCGCCAGCAGCTTGGTCTGGACAGGGTTAAAGCCGAACACCGGGGAGCTGTTTTTT
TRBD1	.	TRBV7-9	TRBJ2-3	CASSPGQGISTDTQYF	TGTGCCAGCAGCCCCGGACAGGGAATATCCACAGATACGCAGTATTTT
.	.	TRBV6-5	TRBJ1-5	CASSREYSNQPQHF	TGTGCCAGCAGTCGGGAGTATAGCAATCAGCCCCAGCATTTT
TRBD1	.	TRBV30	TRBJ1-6	CAWATTGGRGTYNSPLHF	TGTGCCTGGGCTACTACAGGGGGCCGAGGGACCTATAATTCACCCCTCCACTTT
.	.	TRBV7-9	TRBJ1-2	CASSLDGFGYTF	TGTGCCAGCAGCTTAGACGGGTTCGGCTACACCTTC
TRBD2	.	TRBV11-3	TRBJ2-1	CASSSPGLAGGPGNEQFF	TGTGCCAGCAGCTCCCCGGGACTAGCGGGAGGGCCGGGCAATGAGCAGTTCTTC
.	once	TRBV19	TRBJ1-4	CASSPQGYSNEKLFF	TGTGCCAGTAGCCCCCAGGGGTATTCTAATGAAAAACTGTTTTTT
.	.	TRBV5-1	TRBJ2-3	CASSGGLKAQRGQYF	TGCGCCAGCAGCGGGGGACTGAAGGCACAGAGGGGGCAGTATTTT
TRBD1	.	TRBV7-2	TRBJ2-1	CASSFGTGVNEQFF	TGTGCCAGCAGCTTCGGGACAGGGGTTAATGAGCAGTTCTTC
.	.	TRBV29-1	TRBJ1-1	CSVVIGVVAEAFF	TGCAGCGTTGTGATCGGGGTAGTCGCTGAAGCTTTCTTT